Included here is one T cell receptor beta chain sequence, with context. The entry originates in a study of cytomegalovirus exposure and HLA in healthy donors. Study-level information: Of the donors genotyped, approximately 430 in all, 65% to 90% fell in the Caucasian-associated ancestry cluster.

The CDR3 is made up of 15 amino acids. V trimming: 6 bases; J trimming: 5 bases; junction bases outside the gene matches: 7. Germline-derived CDR1 and CDR2 are SNHLY and FYNNEI. With 60 Vbeta and 13 Jbeta primers, the PCR was carried out. The data were produced by immunoSEQ multiplex PCR, yet TCRdb's version contains in-frame clones alone and is incomplete. The listing contains around 200,000 clones. This TCR was recovered from a girl aged 2 to 10 in good health and CMV-seropositive. The chain has TRBV2 and TRBJ2-1, with 10 bases identical to TRBD1. The sample was PBMCs. CDR3 DNA sequence: TGTGCCAGCAGCAGAGGACAGGGGGGGCACAATGAGCAGTTCTTC. The encoded protein is CASSRGQGGHNEQFF.